Below, 8 T cell receptor beta chains from the same sample are listed, as sequenced in a study of blood T cells in healthy people across ages. The use of a sample-barcoded 5' primer and a J-beta primer mix characterized a second PCR of about 7 to 12 cycles. Using its own MiXCR run on the 5' RACE reads, TCRdb lists one record per CDR3 protein. The sample lists about 1.6 million distinct CDR3 sequences; about 32% were seen once. What was sequenced was blood. These receptor sequences come from a young woman in good health.

The rearrangement links TRBV24-1 to TRBJ1-2; perhaps TRBD1 as D (5 bases). The CDR3 totals 13 residues. Between the trimmed V and J ends, which lost 2 bases and 8 bases, there was a span of 11 bases. The germline V gene encodes CDR1 KGHDR and CDR2 SFDVKD. The CDR3 region has the DNA TGTGCCACCAGTGATTCCGACAGCGACGGCTACACCTTC. This translates into CATSDSDSDGYTF.

The chain is built from TRBV12-3 or TRBV12-4 and TRBJ1-2, with 7 bases aligning to TRBD1. The CDR3 contains 14 residues. V was clipped by 6 bases and J by 5 bases; unmatched bases: 9. The CDR3 nucleotides are TGTGCCAGCAGCCTCGACAGGGTAGTTTATGGCTACACCTTC. Encoded protein: CASSLDRVVYGYTF.

CDR3 in DNA: TGTGCCAGCACCGAACCCGGACAGGGGTATAACGAGCAGTACTTC. It is translated as CASTEPGQGYNEQYF. The V gene is TRBV6-1, the J gene TRBJ2-7, with 9 bases matching TRBD1. The trim removed 7 bases at V and 5 bases at J, leaving 12 bases unmatched. Germline V CDR1 and CDR2: MNHNS, SASEGT. The CDR3 contains 15 residues.

The chain combines TRBV5-1 with TRBJ1-2; D remains unclear. Germline CDR1 and CDR2: SGHRS and YFSETQ. CDR3 size: 16 residues. The V end lost 0 bases, the J end lost 2 bases, and 14 bases lay between the germline ends. The CDR3 DNA reads as TGCGCCAGCAGCTTGGCCAACAGAGGAGACAACTATGGCTACACCTTC. Its protein is CASSLANRGDNYGYTF.

Details on this clonotype: This CDR3 fails to terminate in the conserved phenylalanine or tryptophan, so it likely reflects a read error. V is TRBV20-1 and J is TRBJ1-4; weak D call: TRBD1 (5 bases). The V end was cut by 1 base, the J end by 0 bases, with 6 bases between. Germline V gene sequence: CDR1 DFQATT, CDR2 SNEGSKA (reference sequence). The CDR3 runs 14 residues. CDR3 sequence (DNA): TGCAGTGCTAGAGGGGGGACAACTAATGAAAAACTGTTTTTA. Protein: CSARGGTTNEKLFL.

This clonotype occurred a few times. The chain uses TRBV18 and TRBJ2-7; D may be TRBD2 (5 bases). This CDR3 is 15 amino acids long. V gave up 0 bases and J gave up 6 bases, with 15 bases separating them. CDR1 KGHSH and CDR2 LQKENI come from the germline V gene. This CDR3 reads CASSPPVRVGSEQYF. CDR3 DNA: TGTGCCAGCTCACCACCAGTGAGGGTAGGGAGCGAGCAGTACTTC. The full variable domain, its missing parts supplied by reference TRBV18 and TRBJ2-7, is NAGVMQNPRHLVRRRGQEARLRCSPMKGHSHVYWYRQLPEEGLKFMVYLQKENIIDESGMPKERFSAEFPKEGPSILRIQQVVRGDSAAYFCASSPPVRVGSEQYFGPGTRLTVT.

This clonotype occurred a few times. This chain uses TRBV7-9 with TRBJ2-2, with no clear D. This CDR3 spans 14 amino acids. V dropped 0 bases and J dropped 4 bases, with 6 bases sitting between them. CDR1 is SEHNR and CDR2 is FQNEAQ in the germline V gene (reference sequence). This CDR3 reads CASSLAVTTGELFF. As DNA, the CDR3 is TGTGCCAGCAGCTTAGCTGTCACCACCGGGGAGCTGTTTTTT.

The rearrangement links TRBV20-1 to TRBJ2-7, with D possibly matching TRBD1 (6 bases). Germline V CDR1 and CDR2: DFQATT, SNEGSKA (reference sequence). This CDR3 has 12 residues. With 6 bases removed from V and 6 bases from J, the gap between germline ends came to 15 bases. CDR3 DNA: TGCAGTGCCATCGGGAAGGGGGTCGAGCAGTACTTC. Protein product: CSAIGKGVEQYF.